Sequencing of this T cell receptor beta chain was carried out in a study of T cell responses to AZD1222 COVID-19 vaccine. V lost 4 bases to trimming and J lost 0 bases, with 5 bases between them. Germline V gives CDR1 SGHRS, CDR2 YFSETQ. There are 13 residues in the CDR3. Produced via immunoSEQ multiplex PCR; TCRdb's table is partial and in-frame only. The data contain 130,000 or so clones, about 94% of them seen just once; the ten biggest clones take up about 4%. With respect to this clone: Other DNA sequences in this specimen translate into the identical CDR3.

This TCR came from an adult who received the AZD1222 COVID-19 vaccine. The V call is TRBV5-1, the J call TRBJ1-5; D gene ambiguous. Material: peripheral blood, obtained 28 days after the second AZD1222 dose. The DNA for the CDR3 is TGCGCCAGCAGCCCCAGTAGCAATCAGCCCCAGCATTTT. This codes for CASSPSSNQPQHF.